The following is a T cell receptor (beta chain) sequence with its context. This entry comes from a study of blood T cell repertoires in COVID-19. In the study overall: The United States, Italy and Spain supplied acute and convalescent COVID-19 samples.

Germline loops: CDR1 MDHEN, CDR2 SYDVKM. With 4 bases clipped from V and 8 bases from J, the junction kept 7 bases outside the gene matches. This CDR3 comprises 15 residues. Original handling: Reference gene primer amplification yielded estimated nucleated cell counts. This table comes from immunoSEQ multiplex PCR, and its TCRdb copy is limited to in-frame clones, with some not included. V and J calls and clone size come straight from that table; D and trimming were deduced from the DNA. The repertoire consists of some 350,000 clones, with almost 90% occurring once and the leading ten covering 6.5% to 8%.

The V call is TRBV28, the J call TRBJ2-1; 11 nucleotides agree with TRBD2. The sequence came from a man aged 18 to 30 with active or convalescent COVID-19. The sequenced sample was peripheral blood. CDR3 sequence reads: CASSSSSGRAHEQFF. The DNA of the CDR3 is TGTGCCAGCAGTTCCAGTAGCGGGAGGGCCCATGAGCAGTTCTTC.